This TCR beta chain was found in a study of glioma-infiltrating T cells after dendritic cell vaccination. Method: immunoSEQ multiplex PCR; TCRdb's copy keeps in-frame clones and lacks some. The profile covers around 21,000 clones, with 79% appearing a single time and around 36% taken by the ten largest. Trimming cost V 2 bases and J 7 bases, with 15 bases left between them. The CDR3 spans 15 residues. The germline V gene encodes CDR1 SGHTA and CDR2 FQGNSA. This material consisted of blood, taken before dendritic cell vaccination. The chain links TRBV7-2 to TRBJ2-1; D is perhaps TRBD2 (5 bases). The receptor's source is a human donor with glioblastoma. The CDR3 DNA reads TGTGCCAGCAGCTTAAGAGGGAGTGTCGGGAATGAGCAGTTCTTC. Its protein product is CASSLRGSVGNEQFF.